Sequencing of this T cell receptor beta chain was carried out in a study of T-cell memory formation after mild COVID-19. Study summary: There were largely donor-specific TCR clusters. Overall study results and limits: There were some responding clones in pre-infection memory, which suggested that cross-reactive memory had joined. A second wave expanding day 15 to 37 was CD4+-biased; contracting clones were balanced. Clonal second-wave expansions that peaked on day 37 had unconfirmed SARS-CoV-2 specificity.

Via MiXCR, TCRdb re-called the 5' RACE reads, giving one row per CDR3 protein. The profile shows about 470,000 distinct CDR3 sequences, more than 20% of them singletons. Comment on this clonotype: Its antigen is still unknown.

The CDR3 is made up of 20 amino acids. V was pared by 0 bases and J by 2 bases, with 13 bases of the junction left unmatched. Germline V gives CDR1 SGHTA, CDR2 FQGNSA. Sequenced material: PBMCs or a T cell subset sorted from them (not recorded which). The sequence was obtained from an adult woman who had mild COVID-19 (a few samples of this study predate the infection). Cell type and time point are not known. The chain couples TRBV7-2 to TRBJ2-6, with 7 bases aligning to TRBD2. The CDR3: CASSLAVRGGRGAGANVLTF. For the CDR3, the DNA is TGTGCCAGCAGCTTAGCAGTGCGGGGCGGGAGAGGCGCTGGGGCCAACGTCCTGACTTTC.